This T cell receptor beta chain was recovered during a study of T cell repertoires in cytomegalovirus infection. About the study: Through public TCR beta signatures, both CMV infection and matching HLA type were indicated.

TCRdb processed the reads anew with MiXCR; each CDR3 protein has one entry. This sample has a few hundred thousand distinct CDR3 sequences, with roughly a third found just once. This clonotype was seen ten or more times. What it binds is unknown. V lost 6 bases and J lost 2, with 17 bases in between. CDR3 length equals 15 residues. Germline values: CDR1 SGHTA, CDR2 FQGNSA. The chain has TRBV7-2 and TRBJ2-7; tentatively, D is TRBD2 (6 bases). Specimen: cultured PBMCs, collected from culture after CMV antigen stimulation. This clonotype was sampled from a human donor in good health (CMV status not recorded). Some clones in this sample may be carry-over from other donors' samples. CDR3 residues: CASSLGTAGPYEQYF. The DNA for the CDR3 is TGTGCCAGCAGTCTAGGGACCGCGGGGCCCTACGAGCAGTACTTC.